This TCR beta chain was captured in a study of CD8+CD57+ T cells in acquired aplastic anemia. At the level of the study: Mean yield of DNA from sorted CD4+ and CD8+ cells was 2.5 to 4 ug. Study-level results: Between the patient and control groups, CD8+ Simpson's diversity did not differ significantly.

This clonotype came up a few times. Its antigen is as yet unknown. Genomic DNA, serving as template, underwent TCR beta VDJ and CDR3 profiling. TCRdb re-analysed the reads in MiXCR, keeping a single row per CDR3 protein. Among 260,000 or so distinct CDR3 sequences listed, approximately 45% were seen once. This CDR3 has 18 amino acids. Germline loops: CDR1 SGHRS, CDR2 YFSETQ. V dropped 0 bases and J dropped 1 base, with 19 bases sitting between them. The sequenced patients had an expansion of CD8+CD57+ cells seen by flow cytometry. Diagnosis of severe acquired aplastic anemia applied to all patients. Sampling of blood occurred while the patients had still received no therapy.

Sequenced sample: sorted CD4+, CD8+, or CD8+CD57+ T cells (not recorded which) from PBMCs. The receptor comes from a human donor with aplastic anemia. V usage is TRBV5-1 and J usage is TRBJ2-5; D is possibly TRBD1 (6 bases). The CDR3 DNA is TGCGCCAGCAGCTTGGATTTACTTCGTCAGGACAGCCAAGAGACCCAGTACTTC. It is translated as CASSLDLLRQDSQETQYF.